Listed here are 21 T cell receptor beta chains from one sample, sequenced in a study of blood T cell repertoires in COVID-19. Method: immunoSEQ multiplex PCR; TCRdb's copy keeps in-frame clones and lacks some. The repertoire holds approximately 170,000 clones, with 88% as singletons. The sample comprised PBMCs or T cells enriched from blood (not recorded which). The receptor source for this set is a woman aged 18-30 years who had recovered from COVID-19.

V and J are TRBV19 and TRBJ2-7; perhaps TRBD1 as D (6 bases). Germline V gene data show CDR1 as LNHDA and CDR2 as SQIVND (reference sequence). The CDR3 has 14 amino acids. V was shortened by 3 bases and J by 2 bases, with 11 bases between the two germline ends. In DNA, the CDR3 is TGTGCCAGTAGTATGAACAGGGTGGCCTACGAGCAGTACTTC. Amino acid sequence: CASSMNRVAYEQYF.

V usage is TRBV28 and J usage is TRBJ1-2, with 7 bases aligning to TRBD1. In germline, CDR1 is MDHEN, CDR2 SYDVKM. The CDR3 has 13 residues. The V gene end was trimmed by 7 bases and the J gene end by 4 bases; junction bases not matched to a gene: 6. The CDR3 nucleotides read TGTGCCAGCACGACAGGGATTGCCTATGGCTACACCTTC. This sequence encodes CASTTGIAYGYTF.

As DNA, the CDR3 is TGCGCCAGCAGCCAAACAGGGGGCTATGAAGCTTTCTTT. Amino acid sequence: CASSQTGGYEAFF. This chain joins TRBV5-1 and TRBJ1-1; 9 bases line up with TRBD1. This CDR3 spans 13 amino acids. J was trimmed by 7 bases and V by 4 bases; bases with no gene match: 5. Germline V lookup: CDR1 SGHRS, CDR2 YFSETQ.

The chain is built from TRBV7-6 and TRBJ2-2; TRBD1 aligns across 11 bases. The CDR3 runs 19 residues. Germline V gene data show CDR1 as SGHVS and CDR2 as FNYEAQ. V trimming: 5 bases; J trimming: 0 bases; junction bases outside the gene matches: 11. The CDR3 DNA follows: TGTGCCAGCAGCCCCCGTCCCGGGACAGGGGGTTCGAACACCGGGGAGCTGTTTTTT. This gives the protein CASSPRPGTGGSNTGELFF.

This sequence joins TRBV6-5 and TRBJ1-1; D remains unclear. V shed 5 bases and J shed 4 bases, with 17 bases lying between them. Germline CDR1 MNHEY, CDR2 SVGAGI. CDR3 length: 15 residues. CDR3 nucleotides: TGTGCCAGCAGTCATTCGAGCGGGGTTACCACTGAAGCTTTCTTT. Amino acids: CASSHSSGVTTEAFF.

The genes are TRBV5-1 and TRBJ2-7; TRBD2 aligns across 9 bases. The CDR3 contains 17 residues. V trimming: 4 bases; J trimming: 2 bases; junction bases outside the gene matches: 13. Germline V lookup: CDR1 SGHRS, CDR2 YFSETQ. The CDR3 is CASSRTASGTGTYEQYF. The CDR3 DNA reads TGCGCCAGCAGCCGGACGGCTAGCGGGACGGGCACCTACGAGCAGTACTTC.

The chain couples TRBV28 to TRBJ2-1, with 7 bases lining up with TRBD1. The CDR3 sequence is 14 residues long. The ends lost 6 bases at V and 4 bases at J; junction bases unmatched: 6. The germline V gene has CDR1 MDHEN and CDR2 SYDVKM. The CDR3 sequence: CASSTGQPYNEQFF. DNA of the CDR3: TGTGCCAGCAGCACGGGACAGCCTTACAATGAGCAGTTCTTC. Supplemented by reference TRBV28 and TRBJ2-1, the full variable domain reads DVKVTQSSRYLVKRTGEKVFLECVQDMDHENMFWYRQDPGLGLRLIYFSYDVKMKEKGDIPEGYSVSREKKERFSLILESASTNQTSMYLCASSTGQPYNEQFFGPGTRLTVL.

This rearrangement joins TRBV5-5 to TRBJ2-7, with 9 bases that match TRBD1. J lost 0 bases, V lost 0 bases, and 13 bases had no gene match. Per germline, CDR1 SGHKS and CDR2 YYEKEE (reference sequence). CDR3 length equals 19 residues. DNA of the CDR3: TGTGCCAGCAGCTTGGTTCGAGGGACAGGGTCCCGGAGCTCCTACGAGCAGTACTTC. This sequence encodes CASSLVRGTGSRSSYEQYF.

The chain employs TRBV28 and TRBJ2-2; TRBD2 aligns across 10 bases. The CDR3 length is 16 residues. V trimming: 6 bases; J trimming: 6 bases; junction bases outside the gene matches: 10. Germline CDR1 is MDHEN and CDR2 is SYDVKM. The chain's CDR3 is CASSVLQRGGPGELFF. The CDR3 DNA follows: TGTGCCAGCAGCGTCCTCCAGCGGGGGGGCCCCGGGGAGCTGTTTTTT.

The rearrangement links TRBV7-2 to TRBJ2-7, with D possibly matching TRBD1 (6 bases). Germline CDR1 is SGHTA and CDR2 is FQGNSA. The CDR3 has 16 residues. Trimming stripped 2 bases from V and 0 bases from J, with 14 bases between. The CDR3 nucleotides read TGTGCCAGCAGCTTAATGGGGCGACAGGCCTCCTACGAGCAGTACTTC. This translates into CASSLMGRQASYEQYF. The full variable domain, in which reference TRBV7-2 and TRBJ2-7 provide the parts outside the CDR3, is GAGVSQSPSNKVTEKGKDVELRCDPISGHTALYWYRQSLGQGLEFLIYFQGNSAPDKSGLPSDRFSAERTGGSVSTLTIQRTQQEDSAVYLCASSLMGRQASYEQYFGPGTRLTVT.

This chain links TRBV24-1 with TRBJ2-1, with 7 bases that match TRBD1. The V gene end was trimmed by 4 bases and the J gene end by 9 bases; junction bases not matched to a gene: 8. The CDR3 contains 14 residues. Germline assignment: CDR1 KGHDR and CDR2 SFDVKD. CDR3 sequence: CATSELGQASEQFF. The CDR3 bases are TGTGCCACCAGTGAGCTAGGACAGGCCAGTGAGCAGTTCTTC.

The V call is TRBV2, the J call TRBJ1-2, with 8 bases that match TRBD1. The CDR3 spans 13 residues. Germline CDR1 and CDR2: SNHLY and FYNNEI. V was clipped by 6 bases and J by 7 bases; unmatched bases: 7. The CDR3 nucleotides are TGTGCCAGCAGAGGACAGGGAAGTGGTGGCTACACCTTC. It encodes CASRGQGSGGYTF.

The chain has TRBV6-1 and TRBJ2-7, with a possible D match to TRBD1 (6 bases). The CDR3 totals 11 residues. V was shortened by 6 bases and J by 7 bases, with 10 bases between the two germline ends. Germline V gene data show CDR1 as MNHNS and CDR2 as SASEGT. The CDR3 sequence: CASSLRGEQYF. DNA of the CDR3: TGTGCCAGCAGCCTCAGGGGAGAGCAGTACTTC.

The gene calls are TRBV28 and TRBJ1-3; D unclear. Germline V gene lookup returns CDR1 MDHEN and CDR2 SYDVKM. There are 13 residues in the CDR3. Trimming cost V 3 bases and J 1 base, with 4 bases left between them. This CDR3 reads CASSLASGNTIYF. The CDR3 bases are TGTGCCAGCAGTTTGGCTTCTGGAAACACCATATATTTT.

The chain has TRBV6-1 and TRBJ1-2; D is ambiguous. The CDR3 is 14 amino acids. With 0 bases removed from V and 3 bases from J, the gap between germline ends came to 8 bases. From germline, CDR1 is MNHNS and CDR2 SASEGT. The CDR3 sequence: CASSEASQYYGYTF. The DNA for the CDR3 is TGTGCCAGCAGTGAAGCTTCACAGTACTATGGCTACACCTTC.

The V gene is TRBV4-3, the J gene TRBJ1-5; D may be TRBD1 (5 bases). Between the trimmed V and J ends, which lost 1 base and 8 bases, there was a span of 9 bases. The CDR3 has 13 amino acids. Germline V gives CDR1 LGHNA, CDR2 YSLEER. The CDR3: CASSQGTGEPQHF. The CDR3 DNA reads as TGCGCCAGCAGCCAAGGGACGGGGGAGCCCCAGCATTTT.

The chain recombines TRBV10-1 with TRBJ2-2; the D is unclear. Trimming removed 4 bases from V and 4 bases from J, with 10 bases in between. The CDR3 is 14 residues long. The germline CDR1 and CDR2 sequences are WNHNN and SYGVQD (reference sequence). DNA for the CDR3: TGCGCCAGCAGTGGGTTCGCAGGCACCGGGGAGCTGTTTTTT. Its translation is CASSGFAGTGELFF.

The CDR3 reads CASSSLYGTGYYEQYF. The CDR3 DNA sequence: TGTGCCAGCAGCTCCCTCTACGGGACAGGGTACTACGAGCAGTACTTC. The chain combines TRBV28 with TRBJ2-7; 9 bases align to TRBD1. The length of the CDR3 is 16 residues. CDR1 MDHEN and CDR2 SYDVKM come from the germline V gene. J lost 3 bases, V lost 6 bases, and 12 bases had no gene match.

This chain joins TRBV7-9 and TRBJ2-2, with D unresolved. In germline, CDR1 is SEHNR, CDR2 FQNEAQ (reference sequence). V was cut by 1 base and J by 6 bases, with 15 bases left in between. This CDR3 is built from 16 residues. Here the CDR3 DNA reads TGTGCCAGCAGCTTAGGAGAAAGAGGCAGCTCCGGGGAGCTGTTTTTT. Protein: CASSLGERGSSGELFF.

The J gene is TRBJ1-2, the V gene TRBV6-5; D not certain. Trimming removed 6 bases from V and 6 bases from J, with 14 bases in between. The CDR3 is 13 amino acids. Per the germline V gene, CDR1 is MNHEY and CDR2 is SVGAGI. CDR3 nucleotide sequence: TGTGCCAGCAGCAACGGGGTTAGGGATGGCTACACCTTC. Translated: CASSNGVRDGYTF.

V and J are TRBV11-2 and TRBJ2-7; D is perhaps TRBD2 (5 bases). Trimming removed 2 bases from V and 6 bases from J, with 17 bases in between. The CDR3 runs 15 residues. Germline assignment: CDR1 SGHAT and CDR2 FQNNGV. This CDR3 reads CASSLSPKGSLEQYF. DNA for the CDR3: TGTGCCAGCAGCTTAAGCCCTAAAGGGAGCCTCGAGCAGTACTTC.